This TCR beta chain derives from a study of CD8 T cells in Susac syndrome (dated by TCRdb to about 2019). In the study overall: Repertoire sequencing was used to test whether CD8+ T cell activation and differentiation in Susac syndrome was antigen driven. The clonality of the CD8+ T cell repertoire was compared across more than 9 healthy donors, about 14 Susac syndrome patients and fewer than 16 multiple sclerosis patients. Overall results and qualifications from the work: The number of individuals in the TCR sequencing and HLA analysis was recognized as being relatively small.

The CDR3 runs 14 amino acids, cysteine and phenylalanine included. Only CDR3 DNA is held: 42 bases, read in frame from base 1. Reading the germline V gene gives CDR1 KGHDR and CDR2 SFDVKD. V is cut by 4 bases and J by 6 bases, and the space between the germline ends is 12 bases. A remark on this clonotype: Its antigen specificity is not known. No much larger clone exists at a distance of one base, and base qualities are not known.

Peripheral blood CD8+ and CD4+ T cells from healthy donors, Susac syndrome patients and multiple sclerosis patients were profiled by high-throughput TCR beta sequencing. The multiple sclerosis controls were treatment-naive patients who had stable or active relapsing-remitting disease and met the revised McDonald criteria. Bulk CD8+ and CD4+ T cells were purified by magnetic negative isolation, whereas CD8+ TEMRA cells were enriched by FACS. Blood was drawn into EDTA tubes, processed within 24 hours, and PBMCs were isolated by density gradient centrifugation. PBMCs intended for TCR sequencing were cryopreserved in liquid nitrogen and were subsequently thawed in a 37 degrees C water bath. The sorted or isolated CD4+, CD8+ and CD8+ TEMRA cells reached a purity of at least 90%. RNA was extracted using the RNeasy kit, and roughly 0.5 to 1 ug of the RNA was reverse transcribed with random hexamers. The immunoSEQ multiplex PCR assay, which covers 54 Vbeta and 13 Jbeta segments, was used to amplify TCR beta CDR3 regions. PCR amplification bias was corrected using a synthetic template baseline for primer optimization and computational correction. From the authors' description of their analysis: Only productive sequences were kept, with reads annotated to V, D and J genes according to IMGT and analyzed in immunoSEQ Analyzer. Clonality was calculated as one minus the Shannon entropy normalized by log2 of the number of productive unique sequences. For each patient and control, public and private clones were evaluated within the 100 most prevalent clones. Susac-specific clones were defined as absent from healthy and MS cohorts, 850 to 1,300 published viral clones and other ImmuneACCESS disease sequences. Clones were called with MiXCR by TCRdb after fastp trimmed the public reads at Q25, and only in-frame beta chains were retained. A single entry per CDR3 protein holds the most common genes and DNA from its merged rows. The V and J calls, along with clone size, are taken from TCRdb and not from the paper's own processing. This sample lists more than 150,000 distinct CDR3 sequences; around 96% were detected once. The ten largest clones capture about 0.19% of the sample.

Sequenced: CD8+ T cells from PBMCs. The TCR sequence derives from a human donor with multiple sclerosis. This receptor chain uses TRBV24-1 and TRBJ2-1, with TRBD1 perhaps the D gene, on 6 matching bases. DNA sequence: TGTGCCACCAGTGACAAAACAGGGCCCAATGAGCAGTTCTTC. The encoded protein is CATSDKTGPNEQFF.